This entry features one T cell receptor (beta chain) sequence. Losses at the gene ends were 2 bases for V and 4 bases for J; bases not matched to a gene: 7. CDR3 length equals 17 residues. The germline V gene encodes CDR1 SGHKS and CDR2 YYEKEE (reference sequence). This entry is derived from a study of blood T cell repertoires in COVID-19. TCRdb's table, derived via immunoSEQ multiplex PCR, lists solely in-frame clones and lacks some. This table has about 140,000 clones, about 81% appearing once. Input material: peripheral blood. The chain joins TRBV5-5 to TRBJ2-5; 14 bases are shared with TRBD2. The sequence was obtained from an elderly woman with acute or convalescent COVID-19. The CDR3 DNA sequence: TGTGCCAGCAGCTTCCTGGGACTAGCGGGAGTTGGAGAGACCCAGTACTTC. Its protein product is CASSFLGLAGVGETQYF.